These 6 T cell receptor beta chains were all obtained from the same sample, sequenced in a study of T cells in tuberculosis. Regarding time point: new active TB diagnosis, blood taken before or within 7 days of starting treatment. Generated by immunoSEQ multiplex PCR, the TCRdb table keeps only in-frame clones and is missing some. The table has under 30,000 clones, roughly 94% seen once. The sequences come from PBMCs, collected at tuberculosis diagnosis. Source of these receptors: an adult with tuberculosis.

This clone was counted only a few times. The rearrangement links TRBV5-4 to TRBJ2-7; tentative D call: TRBD1 (5 bases). There are 12 residues in the CDR3. Germline CDR1 is SGHNT and CDR2 is YYREEE (reference sequence). V dropped 4 bases and J dropped 2 bases, with 7 bases sitting between them. CDR3 bases: TGTGCCAGCAGCCTGGACACCTACGAGCAGTACTTC. It specifies CASSLDTYEQYF. The variable domain in full, completed from reference TRBV5-4 and TRBJ2-7, reads ETGVTQSPTHLIKTRGQQVTLRCSSQSGHNTVSWYQQALGQGPQFIFQYYREEENGRGNFPPRFSGLQFPNYSSELNVNALELDDSALYLCASSLDTYEQYFGPGTRLTVT.

The chain couples TRBV28 to TRBJ2-4; 7 nucleotides line up with TRBD2. CDR3 length: 16 residues. The germline V gene encodes CDR1 MDHEN and CDR2 SYDVKM. V gave up 3 bases and J gave up 5 bases; unmatched junction bases: 10. CDR3 in amino acids: CASSFVGEGRENIQYF. The CDR3 nucleotides read TGTGCCAGCAGTTTTGTGGGGGAGGGAAGGGAAAACATTCAGTACTTC.

The CDR3 here is CASSISYRLPGTRDNEQFF. For the CDR3, the DNA is TGTGCCAGCAGTATCTCATATAGACTCCCCGGGACTAGAGACAATGAGCAGTTCTTC. This chain connects TRBV28 to TRBJ2-1, with 8 bases aligning to TRBD2. CDR3 length: 19 amino acids. The ends lost 5 bases at V and 5 bases at J; junction bases unmatched: 20. Germline assignment: CDR1 MDHEN and CDR2 SYDVKM.

The count of this clone is one. Sequence at one end of the junction differs from germline and may be a read error. V is TRBV6-1 and J is TRBJ2-2; 9 nucleotides agree with TRBD2. The CDR3 is 15 residues long. The germline CDR1 and CDR2 sequences are MNHNS and SASEGT. The CDR3 sequence: CASSRLAANTGELFF. The DNA of the CDR3 is TGTGCCAGCAGTCGACTAGCGGCGAATACCGGGGAGCTGTTTTTT.

The chain recombines TRBV11-2 with TRBJ2-1; 7 bases align to TRBD2. J lost 6 bases, V lost 3 bases, and 11 bases had no gene match. The germline gives CDR1 SGHAT, CDR2 FQNNGV. The CDR3 is 16 amino acids. CDR3 DNA: TGTGCCAGCAGCTTCCCCGGGCTAGCGGAGGCCAATGAGCAGTTCTTC. This translates into CASSFPGLAEANEQFF.

This chain joins TRBV10-3 and TRBJ1-1; 9 bases line up with TRBD1. The CDR3 spans 15 residues. V was clipped by 2 bases and J by 5 bases; unmatched bases: 6. Germline V gene data show CDR1 as ENHRY and CDR2 as SYGVKD. CDR3 nucleotide sequence: TGTGCCATCAGTGAGCCGGGACAGGGAAGGACTGAAGCTTTCTTT. Its protein is CAISEPGQGRTEAFF.